This entry lists 23 T cell receptor beta chains sequenced from one sample in a study of a mutant IDH1 vaccine in newly diagnosed glioma. The assay was immunoSEQ multiplex PCR, and TCRdb's table has in-frame clones only and misses some. Of over 75,000 clones in the sample, around 80% were seen once. Time point in this sample: baseline, week 1 (first vaccination visit). Treatment: pre-vaccination baseline after standard-of-care therapy. The sample in question was PBMCs, obtained from a glioma patient treated with radiotherapy, temozolomide or both. These receptors all come from a man aged 40-49 years with glioma.

This clone was detected a few times. The chain combines TRBV7-9 with TRBJ2-2; D uncertain. The CDR3 has 14 amino acids. Deletions cut 1 base from V and 10 bases from J, with 13 bases between. Germline V gives CDR1 SEHNR, CDR2 FQNEAQ (reference sequence). The CDR3 is CASSLVMPIEELFF. In DNA, the CDR3 is TGTGCCAGCAGCTTAGTAATGCCGATTGAGGAGCTGTTTTTT.

CDR3: CASSPWNQETQYF. The CDR3 DNA reads as TGTGCCAGCAGCCCCTGGAACCAAGAGACCCAGTACTTC. The chain joins TRBV6-5 to TRBJ2-5; D ambiguous. The V end was cut by 6 bases, the J end by 0 bases, with 8 bases between. CDR1 and CDR2 (germline): MNHEY, SVGAGI. This CDR3 has 13 residues.

The chain carries TRBV6-6 and TRBJ1-3; possibly TRBD1 for D (5 bases). Trimming took 0 bases from V and 10 from J, leaving 16 bases between them. There are 15 residues in the CDR3. The germline V gene encodes CDR1 MNHNY and CDR2 SVGAGI (reference sequence). This CDR3 reads CASSYSSSGGITIYF. The CDR3 coding sequence is TGTGCCAGCAGTTACTCCAGTTCTGGGGGGATTACCATATATTTT.

Comments on this clone: This CDR3 is also generated by other DNA sequences in the sample. V usage is TRBV19 and J usage is TRBJ1-1; D is unresolved. The CDR3 runs 13 residues. The germline V gene encodes CDR1 LNHDA and CDR2 SQIVND (reference sequence). Trimming removed 8 bases from V and 2 bases from J, with 12 bases in between. The CDR3 bases are TGTGCCAGTTCTTTTGAATCAAACACTGAAGCTTTCTTT. It translates to CASSFESNTEAFF.

The chain recombines TRBV9 with TRBJ1-1; the match to TRBD1 covers 9 bases. Germline CDR1 reads SGDLS; CDR2 reads YYNGEE. The V and J ends lost 3 bases and 6 bases, in that order; junction bases with no gene match: 18. The CDR3 covers 18 residues. The CDR3 loop is CASSEGQGGQRNDPEAFF. The DNA for the CDR3 is TGTGCCAGCAGCGAGGGACAGGGAGGACAGCGGAACGACCCTGAAGCTTTCTTT.

This clone was recorded only once. The chain combines TRBV4-2 with TRBJ2-7; 7 nucleotides agree with TRBD1. The CDR3 has 12 residues. J was trimmed by 4 bases and V by 5 bases; bases with no gene match: 2. The germline V gene encodes CDR1 LGHNA and CDR2 YNFKEQ. CDR3 loop: CASSDRVYEQYF. CDR3 coding DNA: TGTGCCAGCAGCGACAGGGTTTACGAGCAGTACTTC.

V and J are TRBV5-1 and TRBJ1-2; no clear D. Germline CDR1 SGHRS, CDR2 YFSETQ. V was shortened by 5 bases and J by 0 bases, with 11 bases between the two germline ends. This CDR3 has 14 residues. The CDR3 loop is CASRERVSNYGYTF. The CDR3 DNA is TGCGCCAGCAGAGAGAGGGTCTCTAACTATGGCTACACCTTC.

This rearrangement joins TRBV6-5 to TRBJ1-2; D is uncertain. CDR1 is MNHEY, CDR2 SVGAGI, per germline. V lost 0 bases and J lost 1, with 12 bases in between. This CDR3 spans 16 amino acids. CDR3 amino acids: CASSYSGEPGNYGYTF. The CDR3 DNA follows: TGTGCCAGCAGTTACTCGGGTGAGCCAGGTAACTATGGCTACACCTTC.

V and J are TRBV6-5 and TRBJ1-2, with no clear D. Germline CDR1 MNHEY, CDR2 SVGAGI. CDR3 size: 16 residues. Trimming removed 0 bases at V and 0 bases at J, with 11 bases between. CDR3 loop: CASSYSKGLANYGYTF. The CDR3 DNA reads TGTGCCAGCAGTTACTCGAAAGGATTAGCTAACTATGGCTACACCTTC.

The genes are TRBV7-2 and TRBJ1-2, with D possibly matching TRBD1 (5 bases). The germline CDR1 and CDR2 sequences are SGHTA and FQGNSA. V gave up 4 bases and J gave up 4 bases, with 16 bases separating them. This CDR3 is built from 15 residues. The CDR3 region is CASSWGVAASYGYTF. The CDR3 DNA reads TGTGCCAGCAGCTGGGGGGTTGCGGCGTCCTATGGCTACACCTTC. The variable domain in full, completed from reference TRBV7-2 and TRBJ1-2, reads GAGVSQSPSNKVTEKGKDVELRCDPISGHTALYWYRQSLGQGLEFLIYFQGNSAPDKSGLPSDRFSAERTGGSVSTLTIQRTQQEDSAVYLCASSWGVAASYGYTFGSGTRLTVV.

The rearrangement joins TRBV18 to TRBJ1-5; possible D gene TRBD1, 6 bases. The V end lost 3 bases, the J end lost 5 bases, and 14 bases lay between the germline ends. The CDR3 spans 15 residues. Germline-derived CDR1 and CDR2 are KGHSH and LQKENI. The CDR3 bases are TGTGCCAGCTCACCTCGCAGGGGTGGAGATCAGCCCCAGCATTTT. As protein: CASSPRRGGDQPQHF.

The chain joins TRBV5-1 to TRBJ2-2; D is uncertain. CDR1 SGHRS and CDR2 YFSETQ come from the germline V gene. V lost 2 bases and J 0 bases, leaving 17 bases between the germline ends. This CDR3 contains 18 residues. The CDR3 protein is CASSFSRSPSSNTGELFF. DNA for the CDR3: TGCGCCAGCAGCTTCTCCCGAAGCCCTTCCTCGAACACCGGGGAGCTGTTTTTT.

This clone was seen once. J is TRBJ2-7 and V is TRBV28, with D maybe TRBD1 (5 bases). V dropped 3 bases and J dropped 4 bases, with 10 bases sitting between them. This CDR3 has 13 amino acids. Germline V gives CDR1 MDHEN, CDR2 SYDVKM. CDR3: CASSFRGLYEQYF. The CDR3 DNA follows: TGTGCCAGCAGTTTTAGGGGTCTGTACGAGCAGTACTTC.

CDR3 nucleotides: TGCGCCAGCAGCTTTGGACTTGAGCAGTACTTC. Residues: CASSFGLEQYF. The chain joins TRBV5-1 to TRBJ2-7, with a possible D match to TRBD2 (5 bases). The CDR3 is 11 amino acids. V lost 2 bases to trimming and J lost 7 bases, with 7 bases between them. Germline V gene data show CDR1 as SGHRS and CDR2 as YFSETQ.

This sequence joins TRBV28 and TRBJ2-7, with 7 bases fitting TRBD2. The CDR3 length is 13 residues. V lost 7 bases to trimming and J lost 1 base; unmatched junction nucleotides: 4. Per the germline V gene, CDR1 is MDHEN and CDR2 is SYDVKM. This CDR3 is CASILAGSYEQYF. The CDR3 DNA reads as TGTGCCAGCATCTTAGCGGGTTCCTACGAGCAGTACTTC.

This clone was counted once. V usage is TRBV10-3 and J usage is TRBJ1-2; 8 nucleotides line up with TRBD1. This CDR3 is built from 15 residues. Germline assignment: CDR1 ENHRY and CDR2 SYGVKD. J lost 0 bases, V lost 9 bases, and 9 bases had no gene match. The CDR3 DNA reads TGTGCCATGGGCGACAGGGGACACTCTAACTATGGCTACACCTTC. Protein product: CAMGDRGHSNYGYTF.

This chain links TRBV19 with TRBJ1-5, with 8 nucleotides matching TRBD1. The V gene end was trimmed by 3 bases and the J gene end by 3 bases; junction bases not matched to a gene: 4. The CDR3 loop spans 15 amino acids. Germline-derived CDR1 and CDR2 are LNHDA and SQIVND (reference sequence). CDR3 coding DNA: TGTGCCAGTAGTATCCGGGACAGGAACAATCAGCCCCAGCATTTT. Translated, it gives CASSIRDRNNQPQHF.

This chain connects TRBV5-4 to TRBJ2-2, with 10 bases matching TRBD1. The germline V gene has CDR1 SGHNT and CDR2 YYREEE (reference sequence). The CDR3 extends over 16 amino acids. J was trimmed by 3 bases and V by 6 bases; bases with no gene match: 8. The CDR3 DNA follows: TGTGCCAGCAACCGAAGACAGGGGGCAGACACCGGGGAGCTGTTTTTT. Translation gives CASNRRQGADTGELFF.

The V gene is TRBV4-3, the J gene TRBJ2-5, with D possibly TRBD1 on 6 matching bases. CDR1 and CDR2 (germline): LGHNA, YSLEER. This CDR3 is 15 amino acids long. V gave up 0 bases and J gave up 4 bases, with 12 bases separating them. In nucleotides, the CDR3 is TGCGCCAGCAGCCAAGATCTCACAGGGAGAGAGACCCAGTACTTC. It specifies CASSQDLTGRETQYF.

The chain combines TRBV9 with TRBJ2-3; no reliable D call. CDR1 SGDLS and CDR2 YYNGEE come from the germline V gene. Trimming pared 4 bases from V and 7 bases from J, leaving 10 bases between. The CDR3 covers 12 residues. The CDR3 nucleotides are TGTGCCAGCAGCACCACTACTCATACGCAGTATTTT. It is translated as CASSTTTHTQYF.

This clone was detected a few times. The genes are TRBV28 and TRBJ1-3; 8 positions agree with TRBD1. In germline, CDR1 is MDHEN, CDR2 SYDVKM. V shed 6 bases and J 0 bases; nucleotides not matched to a gene: 7. The CDR3 is 16 residues long. CDR3 DNA sequence: TGTGCCAGCAGGTCGACAGGGGTAGGCTCTGGAAACACCATATATTTT. The encoded protein is CASRSTGVGSGNTIYF.

This clone was detected a few times. The rearrangement joins TRBV15 to TRBJ2-7, with no clear D. V was clipped by 10 bases and J by 3 bases, with 13 bases between them. CDR3 length equals 12 residues. CDR1 and CDR2 from the germline V gene are LNHNV and YYDKDF (reference sequence). The CDR3 protein is CAISDGIYEQYF. CDR3 bases: TGTGCCATTTCGGACGGTATCTACGAGCAGTACTTC. The full variable domain, in which reference TRBV15 and TRBJ2-7 provide the parts outside the CDR3, is DAMVIQNPRYQVTQFGKPVTLSCSQTLNHNVMYWYQQKSSQAPKLLFHYYDKDFNNEADTPDNFQSRRPNTSFCFLDIRSPGLGDTAMYLCAISDGIYEQYFGPGTRLTVT.

J is TRBJ2-7 and V is TRBV27, with D perhaps TRBD2 (5 bases). Trimming left V 8 bases short and J 2 bases short, with 13 bases between. CDR1 and CDR2 from the germline V gene are MNHEY and SMNVEV (reference sequence). This CDR3 spans 13 amino acids. CDR3 nucleotides: TGTGCCAGCTCCCCCGGGGTAACCTACGAGCAGTACTTC. This translates into CASSPGVTYEQYF.